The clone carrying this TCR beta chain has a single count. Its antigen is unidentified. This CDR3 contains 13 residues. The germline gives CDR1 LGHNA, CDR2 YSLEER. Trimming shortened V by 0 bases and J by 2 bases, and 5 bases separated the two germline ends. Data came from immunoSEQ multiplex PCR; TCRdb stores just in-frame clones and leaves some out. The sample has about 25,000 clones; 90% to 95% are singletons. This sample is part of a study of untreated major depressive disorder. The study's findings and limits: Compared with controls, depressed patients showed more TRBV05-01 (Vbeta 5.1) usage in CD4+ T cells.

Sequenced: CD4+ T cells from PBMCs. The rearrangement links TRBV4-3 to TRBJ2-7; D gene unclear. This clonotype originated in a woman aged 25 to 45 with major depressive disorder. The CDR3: CASSQDFAYEQYF. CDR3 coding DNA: TGCGCCAGCAGCCAAGATTTTGCCTACGAGCAGTACTTC.